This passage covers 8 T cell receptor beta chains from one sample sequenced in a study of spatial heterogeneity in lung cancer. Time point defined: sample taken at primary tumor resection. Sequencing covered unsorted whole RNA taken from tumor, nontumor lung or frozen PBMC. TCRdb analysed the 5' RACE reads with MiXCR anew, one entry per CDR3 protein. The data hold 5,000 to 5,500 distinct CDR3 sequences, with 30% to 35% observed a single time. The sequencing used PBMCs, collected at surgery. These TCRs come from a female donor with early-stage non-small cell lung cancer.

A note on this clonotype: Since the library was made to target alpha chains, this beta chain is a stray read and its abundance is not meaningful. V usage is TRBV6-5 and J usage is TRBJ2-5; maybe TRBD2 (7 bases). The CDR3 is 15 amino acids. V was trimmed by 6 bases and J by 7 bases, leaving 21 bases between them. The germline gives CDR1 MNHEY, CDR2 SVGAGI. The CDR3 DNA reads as TGTGCCAGCAGCCTCGGCCTACGGGGGGCCCTGACCCAGTACTTC. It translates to CASSLGLRGALTQYF.

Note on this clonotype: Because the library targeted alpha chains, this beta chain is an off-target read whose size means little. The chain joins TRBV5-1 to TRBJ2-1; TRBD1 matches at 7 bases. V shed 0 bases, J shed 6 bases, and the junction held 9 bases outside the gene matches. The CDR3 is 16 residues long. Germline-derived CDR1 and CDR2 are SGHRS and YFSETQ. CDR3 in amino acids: CASSLDPGQRTNEQFF. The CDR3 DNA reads TGCGCCAGCAGCTTGGACCCGGGACAGCGAACCAATGAGCAGTTCTTC.

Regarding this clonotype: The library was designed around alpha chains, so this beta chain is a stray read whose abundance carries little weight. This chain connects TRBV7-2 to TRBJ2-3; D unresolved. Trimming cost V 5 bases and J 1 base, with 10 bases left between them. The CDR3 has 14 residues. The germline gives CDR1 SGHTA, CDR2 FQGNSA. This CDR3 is CASSPEPGTDTQYF. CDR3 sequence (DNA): TGTGCCAGCAGCCCCGAACCGGGCACAGATACGCAGTATTTT.

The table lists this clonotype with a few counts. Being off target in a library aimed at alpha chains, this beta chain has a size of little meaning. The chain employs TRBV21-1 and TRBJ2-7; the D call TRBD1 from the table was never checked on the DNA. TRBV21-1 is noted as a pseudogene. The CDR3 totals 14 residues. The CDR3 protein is CASSKNRTALGQYF. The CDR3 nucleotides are TGTGCCAGCAGCAAAAACAGGACAGCCCTCGGGCAGTACTTC.

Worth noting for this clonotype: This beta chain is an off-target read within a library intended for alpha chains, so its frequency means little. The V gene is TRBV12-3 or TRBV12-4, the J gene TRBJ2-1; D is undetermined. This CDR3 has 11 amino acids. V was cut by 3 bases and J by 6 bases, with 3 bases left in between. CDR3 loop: CASSLANEQFF. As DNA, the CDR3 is TGTGCCAGCAGTTTGGCCAATGAGCAGTTCTTC.

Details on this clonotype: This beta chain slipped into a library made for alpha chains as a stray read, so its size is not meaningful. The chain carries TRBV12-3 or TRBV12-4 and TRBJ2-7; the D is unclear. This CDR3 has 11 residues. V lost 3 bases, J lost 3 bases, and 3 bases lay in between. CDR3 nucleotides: TGTGCCAGCAGTTTTGACTACGAGCAGTACTTC. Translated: CASSFDYEQYF.

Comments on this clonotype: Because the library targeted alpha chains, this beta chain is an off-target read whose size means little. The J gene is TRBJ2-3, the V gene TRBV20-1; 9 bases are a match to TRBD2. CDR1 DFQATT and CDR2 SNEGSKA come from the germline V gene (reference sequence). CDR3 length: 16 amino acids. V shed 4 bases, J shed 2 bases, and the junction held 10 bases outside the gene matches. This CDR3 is CSAMPGLAGSTDTQYF. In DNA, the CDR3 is TGCAGTGCTATGCCGGGACTAGCTGGTTCCACAGATACGCAGTATTTT.

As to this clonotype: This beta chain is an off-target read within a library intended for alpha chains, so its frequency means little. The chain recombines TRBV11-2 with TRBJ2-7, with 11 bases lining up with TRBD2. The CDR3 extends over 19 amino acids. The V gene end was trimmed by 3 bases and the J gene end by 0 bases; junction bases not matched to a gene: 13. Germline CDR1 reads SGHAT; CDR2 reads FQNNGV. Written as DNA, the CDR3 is TGTGCCAGCAGCTTGGTTGATGTCCTAGCGGGGGGTAGCTCCTACGAGCAGTACTTC. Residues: CASSLVDVLAGGSSYEQYF.